This T cell receptor (beta chain) came from a study of shared clonotypes between healthy human individuals. Generated by immunoSEQ multiplex PCR, the TCRdb table keeps only in-frame clones and is missing some. The data contain about 690,000 clones, around 91% of them seen just once; the ten biggest clones take up more than 30%. Comment on this clone: Its target is unknown.

Findings and limits, study-wide: Non-shared clonotypes were found to have lower generation probabilities than the clonotypes that were shared by all four of the sorted-subset donors. As a rule, naive subsets had a larger estimated richness than memory subsets.

The V gene lost 1 base and the J gene lost 3 bases, with 12 bases spanning the gap. The CDR3 runs 15 residues. The germline CDR1 and CDR2 sequences are MDHEN and SYDVKM. The sequenced sample was memory CD8+ T cells from PBMCs. The subset: CD45RO+ cells pooled with CCR7-negative TemRA cells. The TCR originated in a man between 18 and 35 years old in good health. Some clones in this sample may be carry-over from other donors' samples. V and J are TRBV28 and TRBJ1-1, with D unclear. The CDR3 DNA is TGTGCCAGCAGTTTATCCCCGGAGGGTGACACTGAAGCTTTCTTT. Residues: CASSLSPEGDTEAFF.